Given below is one TCR beta chain in context. There are 15 residues in the CDR3. The germline V gene has CDR1 LGHDT and CDR2 YNNKEL (reference sequence). Trimming stripped 0 bases from V and 2 bases from J, with 11 bases between. As originally analysed: Reference gene primer amplification gave nucleated cell count estimates. The data were produced by immunoSEQ multiplex PCR, yet TCRdb's version contains in-frame clones alone and is incomplete. D and trimming were read from the DNA, whereas the V and J calls and clone size are those reported in that table. This sample has about 290,000 clones, with roughly 90% found just once. The sample comes from a study of blood T cell repertoires in COVID-19. For the study at large: From the United States, Italy and Spain came samples of acute and convalescent COVID-19. PBMCs, B-cell-depleted T cells, or T cells provided the cDNA or gDNA that made up the material.

Sequences were obtained from peripheral blood. The J gene is TRBJ2-7, the V gene TRBV3-1 (or the pseudogene TRBV3-2), with D hard to call. The sequence derives from a woman aged 40 to 49 who had recovered from COVID-19. The CDR3 nucleotides read TGTGCCAGCAGCCAAGACGAGGCCCTAGCCTACGAGCAGTACTTC. It specifies CASSQDEALAYEQYF.